This is a list of T cell receptor beta chains from one sample in a study of blood T cell repertoires in COVID-19. TCRdb's table, derived via immunoSEQ multiplex PCR, lists solely in-frame clones and lacks some. The top ten clones hold under 5.5% of a sample with about 260,000 clones, 84% of them seen once. Source material: peripheral blood. All receptors derive from a man aged 60 to 75 with acute or convalescent COVID-19. The CDR3 runs from the conserved cysteine through the conserved F or W. The D gene is left open where the match is weak. The size field is filled for only some rows; it gives once, few, many or a size class.

d_call	clone_size	v_call	j_call	cdr3_aa
TRBD1	once	TRBV19	TRBJ1-1	CASSMGQVVNTEAFF
.	.	TRBV30	TRBJ1-3	CAWTGRGNTIYF
TRBD1	.	TRBV28	TRBJ2-1	CASSPASRDRYNEQFF
.	few	TRBV7-2	TRBJ2-2	CASSFGLAVTGELFF
.	once	TRBV2	TRBJ1-5	CASSEKSGGNQPQHF
.	.	TRBV19	TRBJ1-4	CASSKWTTLGEKLFF
.	.	TRBV5-1	TRBJ1-3	CASSLGWAFSGNTIYF
.	.	TRBV11-2	TRBJ1-1	CASSSGQNTEAFF
TRBD1	.	TRBV28	TRBJ1-1	CASSRDRGTEAFF
TRBD1	.	TRBV27	TRBJ1-5	CASSFGQGHWGNQPQHF
.	.	TRBV6-2/TRBV6-3	TRBJ2-2	CASSSAGTGDGELFF
TRBD2	.	TRBV6-2/TRBV6-3	TRBJ2-2	CASSALSPRLAVRSTGELFF
.	.	TRBV6-5	TRBJ2-5	CASSYSRGLRETQYF
.	.	TRBV4-1	TRBJ2-7	CASSQGTSYEQYF
TRBD2	.	TRBV6-5	TRBJ2-7	CASSQSSGVGEQYF
TRBD1	.	TRBV6-5	TRBJ2-5	CASSWTGTETQYF
TRBD1	.	TRBV28	TRBJ1-1	CASSPRTGGFTEAFF
.	.	TRBV11-3	TRBJ2-5	CASSPTDQETQYF
TRBD1	.	TRBV5-1	TRBJ2-7	CASSLRQGSEQYF
TRBD1	few	TRBV18	TRBJ1-2	CASSPMKGQGSVNYGYTF
.	once	TRBV10-2	TRBJ1-2	CATQFAGESGYTF
.	.	TRBV19	TRBJ2-5	CASRTDRDHQETQYF